A selection of T cell receptor beta chains follows, all from one sample in a study of T cells in narcolepsy. TCRdb's copy holds only in-frame clones and misses some; the assay was immunoSEQ multiplex PCR. Here the sample spans tens of thousands of clones, 82% being singletons. Source material: CD45RA- memory CD4+ T cells from PBMCs. These receptors were taken from a human donor with narcolepsy. CDR3s include the opening cysteine and the closing phenylalanine or tryptophan. D genes are given only for firm matches. Clone size is shown for a subset of rows, as once, few, many or a class of expanded clone.

CASSVAGGADTQYF | TGTGCCAGCAGTGTAGCGGGAGGGGCAGATACGCAGTATTTT | TRBD2 | 14 | TRBV28 | - | TRBJ2-3
CAWGYRGLNAFF | TGTGCCTGGGGGTACAGGGGGCTGAACGCTTTCTTT | TRBD1 | 12 | TRBV30 | - | TRBJ1-1
CASSLRSSRRYGYTF | TGTGCCAGCAGTTTAAGGTCCTCGCGGCGGTATGGCTACACCTTC | - | 15 | TRBV28 | - | TRBJ1-2
CASNPGTGRGETQYF | TGTGCCAGTAACCCCGGGACAGGGAGGGGAGAGACCCAGTACTTC | TRBD1 | 15 | TRBV19 | - | TRBJ2-5
CASSVGVGWKPGSPLHF | TGTGCCAGCAGCGTAGGCGTCGGATGGAAACCAGGTTCACCCCTCCACTTT | - | 17 | TRBV9 | - | TRBJ1-6
CASSYQGANVLTF | TGTGCCAGCAGCTACCAAGGGGCCAACGTCCTGACTTTC | - | 13 | TRBV5-6 | few | TRBJ2-6
CASRLRGAGTGELFF | TGTGCCAGCAGGCTACGGGGCGCGGGAACCGGGGAGCTGTTTTTT | - | 15 | TRBV28 | - | TRBJ2-2
CASSSTGFGNTIYF | TGCGCCAGCAGCTCTACAGGGTTCGGAAACACCATATATTTT | - | 14 | TRBV5-1 | - | TRBJ1-3
CASSLQRGGGYEQYF | TGTGCCAGCAGTTTACAAAGGGGAGGGGGCTACGAGCAGTACTTC | - | 15 | TRBV27 | - | TRBJ2-7
CASSRTERLDRDTQYF | TGCGCCAGCAGCCGCACCGAAAGGCTAGACCGAGATACGCAGTATTTT | - | 16 | TRBV4-1 | few | TRBJ2-3
CASSLDGRRGEQFF | TGTGCCAGCAGCTTGGATGGGAGGAGAGGTGAGCAGTTCTTC | - | 14 | TRBV5-4 | few | TRBJ2-1
CASTPSGGAVETQYF | TGTGCCAGCACTCCGAGCGGGGGGGCCGTGGAGACCCAGTACTTC | TRBD2 | 15 | TRBV6-5 | - | TRBJ2-5
CASSLEGNSPLHF | TGCGCCAGCAGCTTGGAAGGGAATTCACCCCTCCACTTT | - | 13 | TRBV5-1 | - | TRBJ1-6
CATSPVRSHEQFF | TGTGCCACCAGCCCCGTAAGGAGTCATGAGCAGTTCTTC | - | 13 | TRBV15 | - | TRBJ2-1
CASSAEGEQFF | TGTGCCAGCTCCGCCGAGGGGGAGCAGTTCTTC | - | 11 | TRBV7-8 | - | TRBJ2-1
CASGDRGRSTEAFF | TGTGCCAGCGGGGACAGGGGGAGAAGCACTGAAGCTTTCTTT | TRBD1 | 14 | TRBV6-5 | few | TRBJ1-1
CASSPPGVVGDGKNIQYF | TGTGCCAGCTCACCACCGGGGGTAGTCGGTGACGGCAAAAACATTCAGTACTTC | - | 18 | TRBV18 | - | TRBJ2-4
CATSRGTDRAYGYTF | TGTGCCACCAGCAGAGGGACAGACAGGGCCTATGGCTACACCTTC | TRBD1 | 15 | TRBV15 | medium-sized | TRBJ1-2
CASSGGQGSGKLFF | TGTGCCAGCAGTGGCGGACAGGGTAGCGGAAAACTGTTTTTT | TRBD1 | 14 | TRBV28 | - | TRBJ1-4
CASSNHPMDSYGYTF | TGTGCCAGCAGTAACCACCCGATGGACAGCTATGGCTACACCTTC | - | 15 | TRBV27 | few | TRBJ1-2
CASSPDSIGNTIYF | TGTGCCAGCAGTCCCGACTCGATCGGAAACACCATATATTTT | - | 14 | TRBV6-1 | - | TRBJ1-3
CASSLGRQETQYF | TGTGCCAGCAGCTTAGGTCGACAAGAGACCCAGTACTTC | - | 13 | TRBV11-2 | - | TRBJ2-5
CASSLRDSVVLTF | TGTGCCAGTAGTCTCCGGGACAGCGTCGTCCTGACTTTC | TRBD1 | 13 | TRBV19 | - | TRBJ2-6
CAGRAASLEKLFF | TGTGCCGGGAGGGCGGCCTCTTTGGAAAAACTGTTTTTT | - | 13 | TRBV2 | - | TRBJ1-4
CASSGGRNTEAFF | TGTGCCAGCAGCGGGGGCAGGAACACTGAAGCTTTCTTT | - | 13 | TRBV6-6 | once | TRBJ1-1
CASSWGQGEAFF | TGTGCCAGCAGTTGGGGACAGGGAGAAGCTTTCTTT | TRBD1 | 12 | TRBV6-1 | - | TRBJ1-1
CASSILAGASYEQYF | TGTGCCAGTAGTATTCTTGCGGGAGCCTCCTACGAGCAGTACTTC | TRBD2 | 15 | TRBV19 | - | TRBJ2-7
CAWTQGTSVGNEQFF | TGTGCCTGGACCCAAGGGACTAGCGTGGGCAATGAGCAGTTCTTC | TRBD2 | 15 | TRBV30 | - | TRBJ2-1
CASSIAGHTDTQYF | TGTGCCAGTAGTATAGCGGGTCACACAGATACGCAGTATTTT | - | 14 | TRBV19 | once | TRBJ2-3
CASSLAGSVGSYEQYF | TGTGCCAGCAGCTTAGCAGGGAGTGTGGGCTCCTACGAGCAGTACTTC | - | 16 | TRBV5-4 | - | TRBJ2-7
CASSDRTGGRGPLHF | TGTGCCAGCAGCGATAGGACAGGGGGAAGAGGACCCCTCCACTTT | TRBD1 | 15 | TRBV5-4 | - | TRBJ1-6
CASSLLQNNSPLHF | TGTGCCAGCAGTTTACTACAAAATAATTCACCCCTCCACTTT | - | 14 | TRBV28 | few | TRBJ1-6